This T cell receptor (beta chain) came from a study of blood T cell repertoires in COVID-19 (dated by TCRdb to 2018 to 2020). At the level of the whole study: The collaborator samples originated in the United States, Italy and Spain and spanned the acute and convalescent phases of COVID-19. Samples were obtained from the ongoing ImmuneRACE study (first 160 participants) and from 1,200 or so subjects provided by 6 global collaborators. The prospective study material was composed of cDNA or gDNA derived from T cells, B-cell-depleted T cells, or PBMCs. The dataset comprised deeply sampled blood TCRbeta repertoires from subjects exposed to, actively infected with, or recovered from COVID-19. Where available, HLA class I and class II types were obtained from metadata supplied by the sample provider rather than from assay-based typing. The repertoires were released in a freely available public database meant as a resource for research on the immune response to SARS-CoV-2. Nearly every sample came with metadata listing a de-identified subject ID, COVID-19 status, age in years and sex. Broader findings and caveats from the paper: How much clinical and demographic metadata was included differed by source and by participant, and the metadata was provided uncurated.

With respect to this clone: This clone's antigen is unknown. No much larger clonotype is one base removed from it; base qualities were not supplied.

TCRbeta CDR3 regions were amplified from genomic DNA by means of the immunoSEQ Assay, a bias-controlled multiplex PCR. As for the original processing: The number of nucleated cells in each sample was estimated from the amplification of reference gene primers within the assay. To quantify the absolute abundance of each unique TCRbeta CDR3 rearrangement, sequence reads were collapsed and filtered. For each sample, productive Simpson clonality was calculated as the square root of Simpson's diversity index over productive rearrangements. Held by TCRdb, this immuneACCESS table contains in-frame sequences only and omits some clones. Under half of the omission traces to an unresolved V gene where checked; the cause of the rest is unknown. V and J calls and clone size are as listed in that table; D and trimming were resolved from the DNA. This sample gives tens of thousands of clones in total; just under 85% of them show up just once. Around 3.7% of the sample lies in the top ten.

Each collaborating institution followed its own protocols to collect whole blood in K2EDTA tubes. Collaborator samples were shipped for TCRbeta analysis as frozen whole blood, isolated PBMCs, or DNA extracted from either sample type. The TCR was taken from a man aged 50 to 60 with acute or convalescent COVID-19. The sample was peripheral blood.

The DNA is as follows: TGTGCCAGTAGGCCGAGTGACAGGGGGCTCTACGAGCAGTACTTC. Translated, it reads CASRPSDRGLYEQYF. Recombination joined TRBV19 with TRBJ2-7, and TRBD1 aligns with 10 junction nucleotides. The CDR3, from cysteine to phenylalanine, totals 15 residues. This entry keeps only the CDR3 DNA: 45 bases, framed from base 1. CDR1 and CDR2, per the germline V gene (reference sequence), are LNHDA and SQIVND. V is cut back by 6 bases and J by 3 bases, with 8 bases in the junction unmatched.